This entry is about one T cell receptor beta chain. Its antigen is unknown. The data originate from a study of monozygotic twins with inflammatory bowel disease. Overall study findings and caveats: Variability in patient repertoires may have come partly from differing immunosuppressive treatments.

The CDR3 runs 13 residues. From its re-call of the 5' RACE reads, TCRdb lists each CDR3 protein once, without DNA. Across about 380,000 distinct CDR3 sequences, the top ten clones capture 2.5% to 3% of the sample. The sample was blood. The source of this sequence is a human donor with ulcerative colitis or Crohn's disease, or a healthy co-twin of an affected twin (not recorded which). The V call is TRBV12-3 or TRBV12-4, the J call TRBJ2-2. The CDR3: CASSFTNTGELFF.